This T cell receptor beta chain was sequenced during a study of CD4+ T cells in melanoma. This clone came up a few times. Its antigen is as yet unknown. This CDR3 has 14 amino acids. Germline CDR1 and CDR2: MGHRA and YSYEKL. V lost 0 bases, J lost 1 base, and 6 bases lay in between. The study, taken as a whole, reports: A reported correlation linked neoantigen-specific CD4+ T cells to CD8+, macrophage and B cell function.

Data came from immunoSEQ multiplex PCR; TCRdb stores just in-frame clones and leaves some out. Of around 14,000 clones detected, 60% to 70% appear once; the ten largest clones hold 15% to 17%. The V call is TRBV4-1, the J call TRBJ1-2; no clear D. Sequences were obtained from cells from a culture (not recorded whether cultured in vitro). The origin of this receptor is a human donor with melanoma. CDR3 in DNA: TGCGCCAGCAGCCAAGAGGGGTTTAACTATGGCTACACCTTC. It is translated as CASSQEGFNYGYTF.